Following are 8 T cell receptor beta chains from one sample sequenced in a study of post-analysis software for immune sequencing data. Regarding the study as a whole: TRBV5-6, TRBV5-1 and TRBV20-1 were among a few TRBV segments more frequent in patients than controls.

The TCR beta cDNA libraries carried unique molecular identifiers. Each CDR3 protein gets one entry after TCRdb re-called the PCR reads with MiXCR. The data hold some 690,000 distinct CDR3 sequences, with roughly 27% observed a single time. No antigens are known for them. Sample: blood. These receptor sequences come from a girl aged 5 to 17 with multiple sclerosis.

This clonotype was seen only a few times. The genes are TRBV7-9 and TRBJ2-4; 7 bases align to TRBD1. CDR3 length equals 18 residues. With 1 base clipped from V and 0 bases from J, the junction kept 9 bases outside the gene matches. Looked up from germline, CDR1 is SEHNR and CDR2 is FQNEAQ (reference sequence). The CDR3 spells CASSLGRGQKVAKNIQYF. The DNA of the CDR3 is TGTGCCAGCAGCTTAGGTCGGGGACAGAAAGTAGCCAAAAACATTCAGTACTTC.

This clonotype was detected a few times. This sequence joins TRBV29-1 and TRBJ2-1; D call uncertain. The CDR3 spans 14 residues. V was cut by 1 base and J by 7 bases, with 14 bases left in between. Germline-derived CDR1 and CDR2 are SQVTM and ANQGSEA. CDR3 coding DNA: TGCAGCGTTGAAGGGGGAAGGAGTATTAATGAGCAGTTCTTC. As protein: CSVEGGRSINEQFF.

In nucleotides, the CDR3 is TGTGCCAGCATGGTCCGGACAGGGGGAAGAGAGACCCAGTACTTC. Its protein is CASMVRTGGRETQYF. The genes are TRBV28 and TRBJ2-5; 10 bases match TRBD1. Germline V gives CDR1 MDHEN, CDR2 SYDVKM. The CDR3 spans 15 residues. Losses at the gene ends were 7 bases for V and 4 bases for J; bases not matched to a gene: 9.

This clonotype has a handful of counts. The V call is TRBV6-2 or TRBV6-3, the J call TRBJ2-7; tentatively, D is TRBD1 (5 bases). V shed 2 bases and J shed 7 bases, with 12 bases lying between them. The CDR3 covers 13 residues. The germline CDR1 and CDR2 sequences are MNHEY and SVGEGT. The CDR3 sequence: CASSYGQGREQYF. CDR3 nucleotide sequence: TGTGCCAGCAGTTACGGCCAGGGCCGGGAGCAGTACTTC.

This clonotype occurred many times. The chain has TRBV20-1 and TRBJ2-5; 11 bases are shared with TRBD1. The CDR3 covers 15 residues. The germline CDR1 and CDR2 sequences are DFQATT and SNEGSKA (reference sequence). V shed 4 bases and J 0 bases; nucleotides not matched to a gene: 4. The CDR3 region is CSAKGQGGYQETQYF. CDR3 bases: TGCAGTGCTAAGGGACAGGGGGGGTACCAAGAGACCCAGTACTTC.

The chain joins TRBV10-3 to TRBJ2-1; TRBD2 matches 8 bases. V dropped 5 bases and J dropped 12; count of bases not matched to a gene: 9. Germline CDR1 is ENHRY and CDR2 is SYGVKD. The CDR3 spans 13 residues. The DNA of the CDR3 is TGTGCCATCAGTATTCGACTAGCGAGGCCGCAGTTCTTC. It is translated as CAISIRLARPQFF.

The rearrangement links TRBV5-1 to TRBJ1-1; 12 bases line up with TRBD1. Per the germline V gene, CDR1 is SGHRS and CDR2 is YFSETQ. J gave up 1 base and V 4 bases, and 5 bases lay outside the gene matches. The CDR3 is 16 residues long. CDR3 loop: CASSLGTGGTNTEAFF. The CDR3 DNA is TGCGCCAGCAGCCTCGGGACAGGGGGCACGAACACTGAAGCTTTCTTT.

The rearrangement links TRBV29-1 to TRBJ2-7; maybe TRBD2 (5 bases). The germline V gene has CDR1 SQVTM and CDR2 ANQGSEA. The CDR3 has 13 amino acids. Trimming removed 4 bases from V and 2 bases from J, with 12 bases in between. CDR3 nucleotides: TGCAGCGTTGGAGGGAGATCTCCCTACGAGCAGTACTTC. As protein: CSVGGRSPYEQYF.